These T cell receptor beta chains were read from a single sample in a study of blood T cell repertoires in COVID-19. Clones were read by immunoSEQ multiplex PCR, and TCRdb kept only the in-frame ones, dropping some. The data hold some 120,000 clones, with about 89% observed a single time. Material: peripheral blood. The receptors originated from a man aged 35-49 years with acute or convalescent COVID-19. Each CDR3 is given with its conserved first and last residue. Fields, in order: V gene, J gene, clone size, D gene, CDR3 protein, CDR3 DNA. D genes are given only for firm matches. A row's size may be missing; if present it is once, few, many or a size class.

V gene: TRBV19; J gene: TRBJ1-4; clone size: once; D gene: .; CDR3 protein: CASSPQGLGNEKLFF; CDR3 DNA: TGTGCCAGTAGTCCTCAGGGGCTGGGTAATGAAAAACTGTTTTTT
V gene: TRBV11-2; J gene: TRBJ2-7; clone size: .; D gene: .; CDR3 protein: CASSLERGGEQYF; CDR3 DNA: TGTGCCAGCAGCTTAGAACGAGGGGGCGAGCAGTACTTC
V gene: TRBV7-2; J gene: TRBJ1-5; clone size: .; D gene: .; CDR3 protein: CASSPSNQPQHF; CDR3 DNA: TGTGCCAGCAGCCCTTCCAATCAGCCCCAGCATTTT
V gene: TRBV7-2; J gene: TRBJ1-5; clone size: .; D gene: TRBD1; CDR3 protein: CASSPPGGGQPQHF; CDR3 DNA: TGTGCCAGCAGCCCCCCAGGGGGCGGTCAGCCCCAGCATTTT
V gene: TRBV2; J gene: TRBJ2-7; clone size: once; D gene: .; CDR3 protein: CASSEQAGGGYEQYF; CDR3 DNA: TGTGCCAGCAGTGAACAAGCTGGGGGCGGGTACGAGCAGTACTTC
V gene: TRBV5-1; J gene: TRBJ1-1; clone size: .; D gene: TRBD1; CDR3 protein: CASSPTTGVNTEAFF; CDR3 DNA: TGCGCCAGCAGCCCGACGACAGGGGTGAACACTGAAGCTTTCTTT
V gene: TRBV15; J gene: TRBJ1-1; clone size: .; D gene: TRBD1; CDR3 protein: CATSPKKGAGYTEAFF; CDR3 DNA: TGTGCCACCAGCCCCAAGAAGGGGGCGGGGTACACTGAAGCTTTCTTT
V gene: TRBV19; J gene: TRBJ1-5; clone size: .; D gene: TRBD1; CDR3 protein: CASMGFSGTGLRNQPQHF; CDR3 DNA: TGTGCCAGTATGGGGTTCTCCGGGACAGGGTTAAGAAATCAGCCCCAGCATTTT
V gene: TRBV5-1; J gene: TRBJ2-1; clone size: once; D gene: .; CDR3 protein: CASSLQGYEQFF; CDR3 DNA: TGCGCCAGCAGCCTACAGGGTTATGAGCAGTTCTTC
V gene: TRBV14; J gene: TRBJ2-7; clone size: .; D gene: TRBD1; CDR3 protein: CASSHLGTGPYEQYF; CDR3 DNA: TGTGCCAGCAGCCACCTCGGGACAGGCCCCTACGAGCAGTACTTC
V gene: TRBV3-1/TRBV3-2; J gene: TRBJ2-7; clone size: once; D gene: .; CDR3 protein: CASSPAGTLYEQYF; CDR3 DNA: TGTGCCAGCAGCCCGGCGGGAACCCTCTACGAGCAGTACTTC
V gene: TRBV19; J gene: TRBJ2-2; clone size: .; D gene: .; CDR3 protein: CASSTEIDTGELFF; CDR3 DNA: TGTGCCAGTTCGACAGAGATTGACACCGGGGAGCTGTTTTTT
V gene: TRBV9; J gene: TRBJ2-5; clone size: once; D gene: TRBD1; CDR3 protein: CASSAQGQQETQYF; CDR3 DNA: TGTGCCAGCAGCGCACAGGGACAGCAAGAGACCCAGTACTTC
V gene: TRBV18; J gene: TRBJ2-1; clone size: .; D gene: TRBD2; CDR3 protein: CASSPGGGSYNEQFF; CDR3 DNA: TGTGCCAGCTCACCGGGCGGGGGCTCCTACAATGAGCAGTTCTTC
V gene: TRBV19; J gene: TRBJ2-7; clone size: .; D gene: TRBD2; CDR3 protein: CASRATSGVSYEQYF; CDR3 DNA: TGTGCCAGTAGGGCGACTAGCGGGGTCTCCTACGAGCAGTACTTC
V gene: TRBV3-1/TRBV3-2; J gene: TRBJ2-6; clone size: .; D gene: .; CDR3 protein: CASSLRTGISGANVLTF; CDR3 DNA: TGTGCCAGCAGCCTACGAACAGGGATCTCTGGGGCCAACGTCCTGACTTTC
V gene: TRBV7-9; J gene: TRBJ2-1; clone size: .; D gene: .; CDR3 protein: CASSPRALPWEQFF; CDR3 DNA: TGTGCCAGCAGCCCCCGTGCCCTACCCTGGGAGCAGTTCTTC
V gene: TRBV24-1; J gene: TRBJ2-1; clone size: .; D gene: TRBD1; CDR3 protein: CATSDPDRDYNEQFF; CDR3 DNA: TGTGCCACCAGTGACCCCGACAGGGATTACAATGAGCAGTTCTTC
V gene: TRBV11-2; J gene: TRBJ1-1; clone size: few; D gene: .; CDR3 protein: CASSVDRNTEAFF; CDR3 DNA: TGTGCCAGCAGCGTTGACAGGAACACTGAAGCTTTCTTT
V gene: TRBV19; J gene: TRBJ2-7; clone size: .; D gene: TRBD1; CDR3 protein: CASSVPGTAGPQYF; CDR3 DNA: TGTGCCAGTAGTGTCCCCGGGACAGCTGGCCCGCAGTACTTC
V gene: TRBV25-1; J gene: TRBJ1-4; clone size: .; D gene: .; CDR3 protein: CASSEYRSNEKLFF; CDR3 DNA: TGTGCCAGCAGTGAATACAGGTCTAATGAAAAACTGTTTTTT
V gene: TRBV28; J gene: TRBJ1-1; clone size: .; D gene: TRBD1; CDR3 protein: CASSFSQQGARTEAFF; CDR3 DNA: TGTGCCAGCAGTTTTAGCCAACAGGGGGCTCGGACTGAAGCTTTCTTT
V gene: TRBV7-3; J gene: TRBJ2-3; clone size: .; D gene: TRBD1; CDR3 protein: CASSWGQTDTDTQYF; CDR3 DNA: TGTGCCAGCAGCTGGGGACAGACAGACACAGATACGCAGTATTTT
V gene: TRBV19; J gene: TRBJ1-5; clone size: .; D gene: TRBD1; CDR3 protein: CASSKYRGAYSNQPQHF; CDR3 DNA: TGTGCCAGTAGTAAGTACAGGGGCGCGTATAGCAATCAGCCCCAGCATTTT
V gene: TRBV6-6; J gene: TRBJ2-6; clone size: .; D gene: .; CDR3 protein: CASSQDISGANVLTF; CDR3 DNA: TGTGCCAGCAGTCAAGACATATCTGGGGCCAACGTCCTGACTTTC
V gene: TRBV28; J gene: TRBJ1-5; clone size: .; D gene: .; CDR3 protein: CASSFEGRSAQHF; CDR3 DNA: TGTGCCAGCAGTTTCGAGGGTAGATCAGCCCAGCATTTT
V gene: TRBV5-1; J gene: TRBJ2-7; clone size: .; D gene: .; CDR3 protein: CASSLGSSNEQYF; CDR3 DNA: TGCGCCAGCAGCTTGGGCAGTTCCAACGAGCAGTACTTC
V gene: TRBV6-5; J gene: TRBJ2-1; clone size: .; D gene: .; CDR3 protein: CASSTDRRNEQFF; CDR3 DNA: TGTGCCAGCAGTACGGACAGACGCAATGAGCAGTTCTTC
V gene: TRBV12-5; J gene: TRBJ1-2; clone size: .; D gene: .; CDR3 protein: CASASSGGKGYGYTF; CDR3 DNA: TGTGCTAGTGCCTCGTCGGGGGGGAAAGGGTATGGCTACACCTTC
V gene: TRBV6-5; J gene: TRBJ1-4; clone size: .; D gene: .; CDR3 protein: CASRDSLSEKLFF; CDR3 DNA: TGTGCCAGCAGGGACAGCCTTAGTGAAAAACTGTTTTTT
V gene: TRBV29-1; J gene: TRBJ2-1; clone size: .; D gene: TRBD2; CDR3 protein: CSVESGLASYNEQFF; CDR3 DNA: TGCAGCGTTGAAAGTGGACTAGCTTCCTACAATGAGCAGTTCTTC
V gene: TRBV7-8; J gene: TRBJ1-1; clone size: .; D gene: TRBD1; CDR3 protein: CASSLAGTGVTEAFF; CDR3 DNA: TGTGCCAGCAGCTTAGCCGGGACAGGGGTGACTGAAGCTTTCTTT
V gene: TRBV4-1; J gene: TRBJ1-4; clone size: .; D gene: .; CDR3 protein: CASSPREGFTTNEKLFF; CDR3 DNA: TGCGCCAGCAGCCCACGGGAGGGGTTCACAACTAATGAAAAACTGTTTTTT
V gene: TRBV5-8; J gene: TRBJ1-3; clone size: .; D gene: .; CDR3 protein: CASSLQGNTIYF; CDR3 DNA: TGTGCCAGCAGCTTACAGGGAAACACCATATATTTT
V gene: TRBV30; J gene: TRBJ2-1; clone size: .; D gene: .; CDR3 protein: CAWSESGYNEQFF; CDR3 DNA: TGTGCCTGGAGTGAATCAGGCTACAATGAGCAGTTCTTC
V gene: TRBV3-1/TRBV3-2; J gene: TRBJ1-4; clone size: .; D gene: .; CDR3 protein: CASSQGTAGEKLFF; CDR3 DNA: TGTGCCAGCAGCCAAGGGACAGCTGGTGAAAAACTGTTTTTT
V gene: TRBV5-6; J gene: TRBJ1-5; clone size: .; D gene: .; CDR3 protein: CASSLSSGDQPQHF; CDR3 DNA: TGTGCCAGCAGCTTGAGTTCCGGGGATCAGCCCCAGCATTTT
V gene: TRBV18; J gene: TRBJ1-4; clone size: .; D gene: .; CDR3 protein: CASSPPSGSEKLFF; CDR3 DNA: TGTGCCAGCTCACCACCTTCCGGGAGTGAAAAACTGTTTTTT
V gene: TRBV30; J gene: TRBJ1-2; clone size: .; D gene: .; CDR3 protein: CAWSVGRQNGYTF; CDR3 DNA: TGTGCCTGGAGTGTTGGAAGACAGAATGGCTACACCTTC
V gene: TRBV9; J gene: TRBJ1-2; clone size: .; D gene: TRBD1; CDR3 protein: CASSASGGSTTGYTF; CDR3 DNA: TGTGCCAGCAGCGCCTCAGGGGGCTCAACTACCGGCTACACCTTC